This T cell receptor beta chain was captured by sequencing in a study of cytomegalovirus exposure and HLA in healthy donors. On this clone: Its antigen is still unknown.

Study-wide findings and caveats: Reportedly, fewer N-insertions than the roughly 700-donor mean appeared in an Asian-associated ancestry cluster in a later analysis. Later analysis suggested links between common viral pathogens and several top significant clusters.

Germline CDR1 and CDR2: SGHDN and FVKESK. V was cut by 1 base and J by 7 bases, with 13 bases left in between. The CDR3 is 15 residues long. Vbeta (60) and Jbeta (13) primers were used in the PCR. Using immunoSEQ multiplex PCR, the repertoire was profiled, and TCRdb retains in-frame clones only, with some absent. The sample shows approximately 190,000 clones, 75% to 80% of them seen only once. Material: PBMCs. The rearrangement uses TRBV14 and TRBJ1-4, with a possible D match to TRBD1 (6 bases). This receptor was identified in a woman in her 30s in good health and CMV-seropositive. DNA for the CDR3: TGTGCCAGCAGCCAAGCTTTAAGGGGGAGTGAAAAACTGTTTTTT. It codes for CASSQALRGSEKLFF.